The 20 T cell receptor beta chains in this list originate from one sample, sequenced in a study of cytomegalovirus exposure and HLA in healthy donors. The PCR ran on 60 Vbeta and 13 Jbeta primers. The protocol was immunoSEQ multiplex PCR, while the TCRdb copy is restricted to in-frame clones and leaves out a portion. The repertoire table contains some 42,000 clones. Sequencing was performed on PBMCs. The receptors originated from a man under 40 in good health and CMV-seronegative.

The V and J genes are TRBV7-6 and TRBJ2-7; a possible D gene is TRBD2 (6 bases). Germline values: CDR1 SGHVS, CDR2 FNYEAQ. Trimming removed 8 bases from V and 2 bases from J, with 16 bases in between. The CDR3 runs to 14 residues. The CDR3 nucleotides are TGTGCCAGCGCCAGAGGGACTGGAACCTACGAGCAGTACTTC. It codes for CASARGTGTYEQYF.

This chain uses TRBV4-2 with TRBJ1-2; perhaps TRBD1 as D (6 bases). CDR3 length equals 18 residues. Germline V gives CDR1 LGHNA, CDR2 YNFKEQ. Trimming left V 0 bases short and J 2 bases short, with 19 bases between. In DNA, the CDR3 is TGTGCCAGCAGCCAAGATCTTTTTGCCTCAGGGGCCAACTATGGCTACACCTTC. Its translation: CASSQDLFASGANYGYTF.

This rearrangement joins TRBV7-2 to TRBJ2-7; 7 bases are a match to TRBD2. The CDR3 contains 14 residues. With 3 bases clipped from V and 4 bases from J, the junction kept 6 bases outside the gene matches. Germline V CDR1 and CDR2: SGHTA, FQGNSA. CDR3: CASSLTSNSYEQYF. The CDR3 region has the DNA TGTGCCAGCAGCTTGACTAGCAATTCTTACGAGCAGTACTTC.

The V and J genes are TRBV4-2 and TRBJ2-2; 8 positions match TRBD1. CDR3 size: 14 residues. Trimming removed 4 bases from V and 6 bases from J; junction bases left unmatched: 4. Germline V gene data show CDR1 as LGHNA and CDR2 as YNFKEQ. This CDR3 is CASSPDRVAGELFF. Written as DNA, the CDR3 is TGTGCCAGCAGCCCGGACAGGGTCGCCGGGGAGCTGTTTTTT.

The gene calls are TRBV4-1 and TRBJ1-2; TRBD1 matches 7 bases. Germline CDR1 reads MGHRA; CDR2 reads YSYEKL. The V segment lost 0 bases and the J segment 6 bases; nucleotides outside the gene matches: 10. The CDR3 is 16 residues long. In DNA form, the CDR3 reads TGCGCCAGCAGCCAAGATCGATTGAGCAGGGGGAATGGCTACACCTTC. Translation gives CASSQDRLSRGNGYTF.

The chain carries TRBV6-5 and TRBJ2-7; 11 positions match TRBD2. The CDR3 sequence is 15 residues long. After removal of 8 bases from V and 3 bases from J, the junction contained 9 bases not matched to a gene. The germline gives CDR1 MNHEY, CDR2 SVGAGI. CDR3 nucleotide sequence: TGTGCCAGCGGCGTAGCGGGAGGGCCAGGCTACGAGCAGTACTTC. Protein product: CASGVAGGPGYEQYF.

The chain joins TRBV18 to TRBJ1-2; D gene uncertain. The CDR3 runs to 13 residues. CDR1 and CDR2 (germline): KGHSH, LQKENI. The germline V and J ends were trimmed by 3 bases and 5 bases, with 10 bases remaining between them. CDR3 residues: CASSPAESYGYTF. The CDR3 nucleotides are TGTGCCAGCTCACCGGCGGAGTCTTATGGCTACACCTTC. The entire variable domain, with the rest obtained from reference TRBV18 and TRBJ1-2, is as follows: NAGVMQNPRHLVRRRGQEARLRCSPMKGHSHVYWYRQLPEEGLKFMVYLQKENIIDESGMPKERFSAEFPKEGPSILRIQQVVRGDSAAYFCASSPAESYGYTFGSGTRLTVV.

The J gene is TRBJ1-5, the V gene TRBV7-2; the D gene is possibly TRBD1 (5 bases). Germline CDR1 SGHTA, CDR2 FQGNSA. Trimming removed 1 base at V and 2 bases at J, with 6 bases between. The CDR3 sequence is 14 residues long. CDR3 region: CASSLDRRNQPQHF. The CDR3, as DNA: TGTGCCAGCAGCTTAGACAGGCGCAATCAGCCCCAGCATTTT.

The chain recombines TRBV4-1 with TRBJ2-1; 9 bases line up with TRBD2. The ends lost 0 bases at V and 0 bases at J; junction bases unmatched: 6. The CDR3 covers 18 residues. CDR1 MGHRA and CDR2 YSYEKL come from the germline V gene. The CDR3 DNA reads as TGCGCCAGCAGCCAAGACCCCTATAGCGGGAGCTCCTACAATGAGCAGTTCTTC. It codes for CASSQDPYSGSSYNEQFF.

CDR3 sequence reads: CASSLMGAGTSGLYEQYF. In DNA, the CDR3 is TGTGCCAGCAGCTTAATGGGGGCCGGGACTAGCGGGCTGTACGAGCAGTACTTC. This chain links TRBV11-2 with TRBJ2-7; TRBD2 matches 12 bases. Germline trimming cut 2 bases from V and 4 bases from J; bases unmatched to any gene: 12. The CDR3 extends over 18 amino acids. The V gene's germline CDR1 is SGHAT and CDR2 FQNNGV.

The V and J genes are TRBV5-6 and TRBJ2-7, with 9 bases aligning to TRBD1. There are 15 residues in the CDR3. CDR1 is SGHDT, CDR2 YYEEEE, per germline. V lost 2 bases to trimming and J lost 1 base; unmatched junction nucleotides: 4. CDR3 bases: TGTGCCAGCAGCTTCCGACAGGGGGGTTCCTACGAGCAGTACTTC. As protein: CASSFRQGGSYEQYF.

The chain couples TRBV5-1 to TRBJ1-2, with TRBD1 matching 7 bases. Germline CDR1 SGHRS, CDR2 YFSETQ. The trim removed 4 bases at V and 0 bases at J, leaving 6 bases unmatched. This CDR3 region has 15 residues. The DNA of the CDR3 is TGCGCCAGCAGCAAAGCGACAGGGTCTAACTATGGCTACACCTTC. It codes for CASSKATGSNYGYTF.

Regarding this clone: Germline is not matched at one junction end, which may reflect a read error. The chain employs TRBV4-2 and TRBJ1-2; 9 bases fit TRBD1. CDR1 LGHNA and CDR2 YNFKEQ come from the germline V gene. This CDR3 is built from 12 residues. The CDR3 DNA reads as TGTGCCAGCAGCCAACTGGGACAGGGTCTTAACTTC. It is translated as CASSQLGQGLNF.

This chain connects TRBV4-1 to TRBJ1-1; weak D call: TRBD1 (6 bases). The V and J ends lost 4 bases and 1 base respectively, with 13 bases between them. The CDR3 length is 15 residues. Germline V gene sequence: CDR1 MGHRA, CDR2 YSYEKL. The DNA of the CDR3 is TGCGCCAGCAGCCTAAGCGGGGGGGCGAACACTGAAGCTTTCTTT. Protein product: CASSLSGGANTEAFF.

The chain carries TRBV18 and TRBJ1-2, with 7 nucleotides matching TRBD1. The germline gives CDR1 KGHSH, CDR2 LQKENI. V lost 3 bases to trimming and J lost 2 bases; unmatched junction nucleotides: 3. This CDR3 comprises 14 residues. This CDR3 reads CASSPGQTNYGYTF. In DNA, the CDR3 is TGTGCCAGCTCACCGGGACAGACCAACTATGGCTACACCTTC.

V and J are TRBV6-5 and TRBJ2-1; 8 bases line up with TRBD2. CDR1 is MNHEY, CDR2 SVGAGI, per germline. This CDR3 contains 15 residues. With V trimmed by 6 bases and J by 7 bases, 11 bases remained unmatched. CDR3 residues: CASSYGRAIQNEQFF. CDR3 nucleotides: TGTGCCAGCAGCTACGGGAGGGCGATCCAGAATGAGCAGTTCTTC.

The V and J genes are TRBV5-1 and TRBJ1-4, with TRBD1 as a possible D gene (6 bases). The CDR3 sequence is 18 residues long. Germline V gives CDR1 SGHRS, CDR2 YFSETQ. V was pared by 0 bases and J by 3 bases, with 18 bases between. The chain's CDR3 is CASSLVLSGELANEKLFF. As DNA, the CDR3 is TGCGCCAGCAGCTTGGTTCTGTCAGGGGAGCTGGCTAATGAAAAACTGTTTTTT.

This chain connects TRBV30 to TRBJ1-2, with TRBD1 as a possible D gene (5 bases). This CDR3 comprises 14 residues. Germline assignment: CDR1 GTSNPN and CDR2 SVGIG (reference sequence). Trimming left V 7 bases short and J 0 bases short, with 15 bases between. As DNA, the CDR3 is TGTGCCTTGGGCAGGGAGGTATCTAACTATGGCTACACCTTC. Translated, it gives CALGREVSNYGYTF.

This rearrangement joins TRBV19 to TRBJ1-3, with D hard to call. Germline-derived CDR1 and CDR2 are LNHDA and SQIVND (reference sequence). Trimming took 7 bases from V and 0 from J, leaving 13 bases between them. The CDR3 has 15 residues. This CDR3 is CASTSDGSSGNTIYF. As DNA, the CDR3 is TGTGCCAGTACTTCTGACGGGTCCTCTGGAAACACCATATATTTT.

J is TRBJ2-3 and V is TRBV7-9, with 8 bases aligning to TRBD2. The germline CDR1 and CDR2 sequences are SEHNR and FQNEAQ (reference sequence). V trimming: 5 bases; J trimming: 1 base; junction bases outside the gene matches: 8. This CDR3 spans 16 amino acids. The CDR3 is CASSPGGARGTDTQYF. The CDR3 bases are TGTGCCAGCAGCCCCGGGGGGGCCCGGGGCACAGATACGCAGTATTTT.